This TCR beta chain was identified during a study of blood T cells in healthy people across ages. Whole-study findings and limits: Researchers deemed the diversity estimates from one million T cells underestimates.

Per sample, extraction of total RNA gave at least 5.5 micrograms in every case. Germline V gives CDR1 SNHLY, CDR2 FYNNEI. The CDR3 contains 13 residues. The V end was cut by 11 bases, the J end by 6 bases, with 16 bases between. Concerning this clonotype: Antigen: not known.

The authors ran a second PCR of about 6 to 11 cycles using a sample-barcoded 5' primer and a J-beta primer mix. One entry per CDR3 protein, called by TCRdb with MiXCR from the 5' RACE reads. This sample has approximately 600,000 distinct CDR3 sequences; roughly three fifths occur once, and the top ten carry roughly 34%. Input material: blood. The TCR sequence derives from a man aged 60 to 75 in good health. The chain couples TRBV2 to TRBJ1-4; no clear D. CDR3 sequence (DNA): TGTGCCTCAGAGTTTAGAAATTATGAAAAACTGTTTTTT. Its translation is CASEFRNYEKLFF.